This T cell receptor (beta chain) was recorded in a study of cytomegalovirus exposure and HLA in healthy donors (dated by TCRdb to 2016 to 2017). Background for the entire study: An earlier analysis of some 500 of the donors reported approximately 300 Gb of sequence data and approximately 110 million unique TCR beta sequences from approximately 180 million T cells. An early release that covered approximately 600 HLA-typed donors contained about 300 gigabases of sequencing data and about 84 million unique TCR sequences. Of the 350 to 450 genotyped donors, about 80% fell in the genetic ancestry cluster associated with self-reported Caucasian donors. The study aimed to test whether signatures of past pathogen exposure could be identified by cataloging public T cell receptors. The study profiled the T cell repertoires of about 640 subjects by immunosequencing and related them to cytomegalovirus serostatus. A separate validation cohort of 100 to 150 different subjects was used in addition to the 666-subject first cohort. The study combined high-throughput TCR immunosequencing, statistical association of individual TCRs with disease status, and machine learning to predict cytomegalovirus infection status. A later analysis re-analyzed previously published TCR beta repertoires from approximately 700 donors and added high-resolution HLA genotyping to study TCR occurrence patterns. Rather than drawing on any new phenotypic data, the later analysis identified candidate immune exposures from TCR beta sequences and the way those sequences occurred across donors. To decide whether each TCR beta V gene segment behaved as functional or pseudogenic, an earlier analysis of some 570 of the donors relied on high-throughput TCR beta sequencing. Alongside the repertoire data, information on donor age, sex, ethnicity and CMV serostatus was compiled. A later genetic analysis took genome-wide SNP genotypes for about 65% of the 666 donors and used that subset as a discovery cohort. All discovery cohort repertoires had been generated on a single sequencing platform. Class I and class II HLA loci were covered by the typing at four-digit resolution. The number of donors typed differed by locus, with 629-630 for A, B, C, DRB1 and DQB1, over 500 for DQA1, about 610 for DPA1, and around 450 for DPB1. About five DR-DQ haplotypes were treated as single units for association and clustering because of strong linkage in the cohort. Among roughly 400 genotyped donors of the cohort, an average of approximately 240,000 unique TCR beta nucleotide sequences was sequenced per donor, of which roughly 17% were non-productive.

What the research found in general, with its limitations: Assigning TCR associations to individual alleles was difficult when HLA alleles, especially DR and DQ, strongly co-occurred. Because counts were too low, approximately 18 rarely observed V segments, including chromosome 9 orphons, were excluded from the earlier analysis of around 640 of the donors. In a later analysis, about 16,000 TCR beta sequences were associated with specific HLA alleles at a false discovery rate of 0.05. Compared with equally common non-associated chains, HLA-associated TCR beta chains in a later analysis were more clonally expanded and had lower generation probabilities. A few of the identified cytomegalovirus-associated TCR beta chains were confirmed in vitro to be specific for cytomegalovirus antigens. The 87-base-pair reads could not distinguish some IMGT-functional V segments, including TRBV6-2 and TRBV6-3, so those segments were excluded. A total of 150 to 200 TCR beta chains were listed by the study as associated with cytomegalovirus. In a later genetic analysis, fewer N-insertions in productive TCRs were reported among donors in an Asian-associated ancestry cluster than the roughly 700-donor mean. In a later analysis, most CMV-associated TCR beta chains were found to appear HLA-restricted, with HLA associations seemingly driven largely by CMV exposure. A further reported finding was that TCR beta sequences accurately predicted the HLA-A and HLA-B alleles for most subjects in the first cohort. It was suggested by the authors that the approach could potentially be generalized to other disease states and immunological phenotypes. Across donors, most TCR sequences were observed very rarely, whereas some public TCRs were present in many individuals. The classifier was reported to diagnose cytomegalovirus status with high specificity and sensitivity in both the original cohort and the validation cohort. In an earlier analysis of approximately 590 of the donors, most TCR beta V segments were observed in productive rearrangements about 87% or about 30% of the time, broadly matching IMGT annotations. This cohort had only TCR beta chains sequenced, and the lack of alpha or paired-chain data limited which features could be detected. The sequencing pipeline was judged likely to have produced a cluster of highly shared sequence variants as a technical artifact. A later analysis reported that several top co-occurrence clusters appeared linked to parvovirus B19, influenza, CMV and Epstein-Barr virus. An association between a missense DCLRE1C variant and V-gene and J-gene trimming of TCR beta chains was found in a later genetic analysis and replicated in an independent cohort. Immune exposure information for the cohort was limited to CMV serostatus. Because HLA typing was missing for some donors at each locus, association tests included only the typed subset. Sequencing depth was assumed to be roughly uniform across donors in the presence/absence analyses, though that assumption may not hold. A later analysis found that TCR association rates varied across HLA loci, with DRB1 alleles showing the most associated TCRs and HLA-C alleles the fewest. Correlated functional status among segregating V segments might be attributable to linkage disequilibrium, but an unknown experimental factor could not be ruled out.

Library method: the immunoSEQ multiplex PCR assay. The multiplex PCR relied on a mix of 60 forward primers for TCR Vbeta segments and 13 reverse primers for TCR Jbeta segments. The CDR3 region of rearranged TCR beta genes was amplified from genomic DNA with a multiplex PCR assay. The amplified TCR beta libraries were sequenced on the Illumina HiSeq System as 87-base-pair reads. The authors processed their data as follows. Across the 640 or so repertoires, a later analysis counted 75 million to 90 million unique TCR beta chains, 9.5 million to 13 million of which were shared by at least two donors. Raw reads were error-corrected and collapsed into unique sequences with a nearest-neighbor algorithm that merged closely related sequences to remove PCR and sequencing errors. Alignment of CDR3 sequences to IMGT reference sequences was used to assign V, D and J gene segments. For a sequence to be retained, at least a six-nucleotide match to both a V gene segment and a J gene segment was required. Rearrangements were called productive when the CDR3 lacked stop codons and stayed in frame with V and J; all others were non-productive. CDR3 was defined by IMGT convention, running from the second conserved V-encoded cysteine to the conserved J-encoded phenylalanine. In an earlier analysis of 587 of the donors, sequences lacking an unambiguous match to a single V gene segment were excluded. An earlier analysis of over 450 of the donors classified V segments as functional when productive rearrangements were above 56.7% and as segregating when the standard deviation between donors was above 5%. A statistical classification framework was built for diagnosing cytomegalovirus status from the catalog of TCR beta chain sequences. In a later analysis, V and J genes were assigned by comparing TCR nucleotide sequences against IMGT/GENE-DB human TR gene sequences. In a later analysis, CDR3 sequences and most-parsimonious VDJ recombination scenarios were assigned using the TCRdist pipeline. In a later analysis, every TCR beta chain was defined by the combination of its CDR3 amino acid sequence and its V-gene family, and reads without a unique V-gene family were dropped. To address suspected cross-contamination and a sequencing artifact, a later analysis removed 450 to 700 highly shared, low-generation-probability nucleotide sequences. In a later analysis, a clonal expansion index for each public chain was calculated from normalized within-repertoire ranks of inferred template counts. A later analysis computed generation probabilities with a VDJ recombination model fitted to out-of-frame rearrangements, and checked the results against IGoR. A later analysis scored TCR-TCR, TCR-HLA and TCR-CMV co-occurrence with hypergeometric tests, applying a repertoire-size bias correction to TCR pairs. False discovery rates were estimated in a later analysis by permuting HLA or CMV assignments 20 times. In a later analysis, co-occurring TCRs were grouped using DBSCAN, with TCRdist sequence similarity added in when clustering inside HLA-allele-positive subsets. Co-occurrence clustering excluded repertoires with fewer than 30,000 or more than 120,000 public chains, plus five with anomalous nucleotide sharing. TCRdb carries this immuneACCESS record with in-frame sequences only. Its versions omit some clonotypes, under half of them owing to an unresolved V gene in the studies checked, with the rest unexplained. The V and J calls and clone size were taken over from that table, and D and trimming were inferred from the DNA. This sample has approximately 150,000 clones in its table, and roughly 85% of those were observed once. The ten largest clones add up to about 2.7% of the sample.

Taken from the germline V gene, the CDR1 and CDR2 loops are LGHNA and YNFKEQ. Trimming takes 5 bases off V and 5 bases off J; junction bases not matched to a gene: 5. The CDR3 goes from the cysteine to the phenylalanine over 15 residues. Just the 45-base CDR3 DNA is kept, in frame starting at base 1. For this clone: Its binding antigen is unknown. The input lacks base qualities; no much larger clone sits a single base away.

The cohort comprised around 690 healthy bone marrow donors. All cohort members were sampled while nominally healthy, although unrecorded immune exposures were likely present. The donor tested CMV seropositive, placing the donor among the approximately 290 seropositive members of the cohort. A peripheral blood sample was collected from each donor, and TCR beta sequencing was performed on peripheral blood mononuclear cells. The Qiagen DNeasy Blood Extraction Kit was used to extract genomic DNA from the blood cell samples. The clonotype comes from a man aged 30 to 45 in good health and CMV-seropositive. The specimen was PBMCs. The chain couples TRBV4-2 to TRBJ2-7, with 14 bases aligning to TRBD2. The CDR3 sequence is CASSRGTSGSDEQYF. The nucleotide sequence reads TGTGCCAGCAGCAGGGGGACTAGCGGGAGCGACGAGCAGTACTTC.